What follows describes a single T cell receptor beta chain. This entry is derived from a study of T cell responses to AZD1222 COVID-19 vaccine. TCRdb's table, derived via immunoSEQ multiplex PCR, lists solely in-frame clones and lacks some. The sample consists of some 130,000 clones, about nine tenths of them appearing once. This material consisted of peripheral blood, taken on day 0 of AZD1222 vaccination. This TCR was sampled from an adult in good health.

CDR3 DNA sequence: TGTGCCAGCAGCTTGTCAACTCAGGGGTCAGCGAGCAATCAGCCCCAGCATTTT. This gives the protein CASSLSTQGSASNQPQHF. This chain joins TRBV5-6 and TRBJ1-5; tentatively, D is TRBD1 (6 bases). This CDR3 spans 18 amino acids. V lost 1 base and J 1 base, leaving 18 bases between the germline ends. Germline V CDR1 and CDR2: SGHDT, YYEEEE.